These 12 T cell receptor beta chains share one sample of origin, sequenced in a study of T cell repertoires in cytomegalovirus infection. TCRdb ran MiXCR on the reads and lists one entry per CDR3 protein. The sample lists a few hundred thousand distinct CDR3 sequences, 9.5% occurring once. Input material: PBMCs. The source of these receptors is a human donor in good health (CMV status not recorded). Some clones in this sample may be carry-over from other donors' samples.

V gene TRBV28 combines with J gene TRBJ1-2; D is perhaps TRBD1 (6 bases). This CDR3 spans 12 amino acids. Germline V gives CDR1 MDHEN, CDR2 SYDVKM. Trimming pared 11 bases from V and 7 bases from J, leaving 17 bases between. The DNA for the CDR3 is TGTGCCGTGATGGGGGCCGGGGCTGGCTACACCTTC. This sequence encodes CAVMGAGAGYTF.

This clonotype has ten or more counts. The chain uses TRBV27 and TRBJ2-7; 8 nucleotides match TRBD2. V lost 9 bases to trimming and J lost 2 bases; unmatched junction nucleotides: 12. The CDR3 runs to 15 residues. CDR1 is MNHEY and CDR2 is SMNVEV in the germline V gene (reference sequence). The CDR3 here is CASNTQGGGTYEQYF. The CDR3 region has the DNA TGTGCCAGTAACACCCAAGGCGGGGGGACCTACGAGCAGTACTTC.

The gene calls are TRBV6-6 and TRBJ2-3; 10 bases are a match to TRBD2. CDR3 length equals 13 residues. Looked up from germline, CDR1 is MNHNY and CDR2 is SVGAGI (reference sequence). J gave up 12 bases and V 7 bases, and 10 bases lay outside the gene matches. The CDR3 region has the DNA TGTGCCAGCACTACCTCTCGGACTAGCGGACAGTATTTT. Its translation: CASTTSRTSGQYF.

This clonotype showed up just a few times. The chain uses TRBV7-8 and TRBJ2-1; 13 nucleotides align to TRBD2. V dropped 4 bases and J dropped 8; count of bases not matched to a gene: 5. Germline V gene lookup returns CDR1 SGHVS and CDR2 FQNEAQ. The CDR3 contains 15 residues. This chain's CDR3 is CASSSGLAGIHEQFF. CDR3 coding DNA: TGTGCCAGCAGCTCGGGACTAGCGGGAATTCATGAGCAGTTCTTC.

This clonotype was counted at least ten times. This sequence joins TRBV7-6 and TRBJ1-1, with D perhaps TRBD1 (6 bases). V dropped 2 bases and J dropped 6 bases, with 10 bases sitting between them. The CDR3 is 13 amino acids. Germline loops: CDR1 SGHVS, CDR2 FNYEAQ. The CDR3 sequence is CASSLKGGSEAFF. The CDR3 DNA reads TGTGCCAGCAGCTTAAAGGGGGGGTCTGAAGCTTTCTTT.

In this sample, this clonotype turned up a few times. The chain joins TRBV6-2 or TRBV6-3 to TRBJ2-2; tentative D call: TRBD1 (7 bases). Germline CDR1 MNHEY, CDR2 SVGEGT. V lost 5 bases and J 4 bases, leaving 17 bases between the germline ends. The CDR3 has 16 residues. CDR3 in DNA: TGTGCCAGCAGTGAAGAGAGACAGGGAGGCACCGGGGAGCTGTTTTTT. This encodes CASSEERQGGTGELFF.

In its sample, this clonotype was seen a few times. The chain has TRBV7-2 and TRBJ2-3, with a weak D call TRBD1 (5 bases). Trimming pared 1 base from V and 0 bases from J, leaving 14 bases between. The length of the CDR3 is 17 residues. Germline CDR1 is SGHTA and CDR2 is FQGNSA. The CDR3 DNA reads as TGTGCCAGCAGCTTAGGGGTGGGGCAGACCAGCACAGATACGCAGTATTTT. Amino acid sequence: CASSLGVGQTSTDTQYF.

This clonotype has at least ten counts. No DNA is shown, since the ends of the CDR3 on it are uncertain; the CDR3 is the one TCRdb lists. The chain employs TRBV7-5 and TRBJ2-7; the D call of TRBD1 is as the table states it, not checked on the DNA. TRBV7-5 is a recognized pseudogene. The CDR3 spans 19 amino acids, including both terminal residues. CDR3 protein: CISVPEAPCRVLGSNEQYF.

The chain employs TRBV28 and TRBJ2-3, with TRBD1 matching 7 bases. Per the germline V gene, CDR1 is MDHEN and CDR2 is SYDVKM. V lost 8 bases, J lost 2 bases, and 7 bases stayed unmatched. This CDR3 spans 14 amino acids. The CDR3 nucleotides read TGTGCCAGCCGATGGGACAGATACACAGATACGCAGTATTTT. Encoded protein: CASRWDRYTDTQYF.

The table lists this clonotype with a few counts. The genes are TRBV3-1 and TRBJ1-2; 10 nucleotides line up with TRBD1. With V trimmed by 4 bases and J by 10 bases, 12 bases remained unmatched. Germline loops: CDR1 LGHDT, CDR2 YNNKEL (reference sequence). This CDR3 has 15 amino acids. CDR3 residues: CASSRPIGTGDDYTF. CDR3 coding DNA: TGTGCCAGCAGCCGCCCCATCGGGACAGGGGATGACTACACCTTC. The whole variable domain, filled in from reference TRBV3-1 and TRBJ1-2, reads DTAVSQTPKYLVTQMGNDKSIKCEQNLGHDTMYWYKQDSKKFLKIMFSYNNKELIINETVPNRFSPKSPDKAHLNLHINSLELGDSAVYFCASSRPIGTGDDYTFGSGTRLTVV.

This clonotype was recorded at least ten times. The chain combines TRBV7-3 with TRBJ1-6; D possibly corresponds to TRBD1 (5 bases). This CDR3 has 13 amino acids. Looked up from germline, CDR1 is SGHTA and CDR2 is FQGTGA. V was trimmed by 0 bases and J by 10 bases, leaving 7 bases between them. This CDR3 is CASSLTRDSPLHF. The CDR3, as DNA: TGTGCCAGCAGCTTAACGAGGGACTCACCCCTCCACTTT.

This clonotype was found a few times. The chain carries TRBV6-5 and TRBJ1-5; the match to TRBD1 covers 7 bases. V was clipped by 6 bases and J by 7 bases; unmatched bases: 6. Germline V gives CDR1 MNHEY, CDR2 SVGAGI. The CDR3 spans 13 residues. The CDR3: CASRDRKGQPQHF. The DNA for the CDR3 is TGTGCCAGCAGGGACAGGAAGGGCCAGCCCCAGCATTTT.